A single sample is the source of the 15 T cell receptor beta chains below, sequenced in a study of blood T cell repertoires in COVID-19. Using immunoSEQ multiplex PCR, the repertoire was profiled, and TCRdb retains in-frame clones only, with some absent. The table includes 72,000 or so clones, under 90% detected once. Sequenced input: peripheral blood. These receptors were obtained from a man between 65 and 85 years old who had recovered from COVID-19.

The chain couples TRBV28 to TRBJ1-6; D is possibly TRBD1 (6 bases). CDR1 MDHEN and CDR2 SYDVKM come from the germline V gene. The CDR3 totals 14 residues. Trimming took off 4 bases at V and 7 bases at J, with 11 bases between the two ends. CDR3: CASSYRDINSPLHF. As DNA, the CDR3 is TGTGCCAGCAGTTACAGGGATATAAATTCACCCCTCCACTTT.

The chain joins TRBV28 to TRBJ2-3; 7 positions agree with TRBD1. V trimming: 4 bases; J trimming: 2 bases; junction bases outside the gene matches: 6. CDR1 and CDR2 (germline): MDHEN, SYDVKM. The CDR3 consists of 15 residues. CDR3 DNA: TGTGCCAGCAGTTGGGGACAGAGCCTCACAGATACGCAGTATTTT. Protein sequence: CASSWGQSLTDTQYF.

The chain employs TRBV9 and TRBJ2-2; TRBD2 aligns across 9 bases. The V segment lost 4 bases and the J segment 8 bases; nucleotides outside the gene matches: 6. The CDR3 has 14 residues. Germline V CDR1 and CDR2: SGDLS, YYNGEE. In DNA, the CDR3 is TGTGCCAGCAGCCCTAGCGGGGCGACTGGGGAGCTGTTTTTT. It specifies CASSPSGATGELFF.

CDR3 region: CASSFRQGKVSGANVLTF. CDR3 coding DNA: TGTGCCAGCAGCTTTCGACAGGGAAAGGTGTCTGGGGCCAACGTCCTGACTTTC. The chain uses TRBV7-8 and TRBJ2-6; 7 positions match TRBD1. CDR3 length: 18 residues. Per germline, CDR1 SGHVS and CDR2 FQNEAQ. J was trimmed by 1 base and V by 3 bases; bases with no gene match: 9.

V usage is TRBV7-6 and J usage is TRBJ2-7; 10 bases map to TRBD1. Germline V gene data show CDR1 as SGHVS and CDR2 as FNYEAQ. The trim removed 5 bases at V and 3 bases at J, leaving 7 bases unmatched. CDR3 length equals 15 residues. The CDR3 here is CASSPRTGGGYEQYF. CDR3 in DNA: TGTGCCAGCAGCCCAAGGACAGGGGGAGGCTACGAGCAGTACTTC.

The chain employs TRBV6-5 and TRBJ2-7; tentative D call: TRBD1 (5 bases). This CDR3 is 14 amino acids long. CDR1 and CDR2 (germline): MNHEY, SVGAGI. V dropped 6 bases and J dropped 0 bases, with 12 bases sitting between them. The CDR3 region has the DNA TGTGCCAGCAGACCGCCAGGGATCTCCTACGAGCAGTACTTC. It yields the protein CASRPPGISYEQYF.

This clone appeared a few times. V usage is TRBV7-3 and J usage is TRBJ2-1, with 8 bases fitting TRBD2. V lost 5 bases and J lost 3; bases outside the gene matches: 6. In germline, CDR1 is SGHTA, CDR2 FQGTGA. The length of the CDR3 is 15 residues. Here the CDR3 reads CASSHAGGDYNEQFF. Here the CDR3 DNA reads TGTGCCAGCAGCCACGCCGGGGGGGACTACAATGAGCAGTTCTTC.

This clone was counted a single time. The chain joins TRBV6-5 to TRBJ2-7, with TRBD1 matching over 7 bases. The CDR3 consists of 14 residues. The germline gives CDR1 MNHEY, CDR2 SVGAGI. V gave up 10 bases and J gave up 5 bases; unmatched junction bases: 14. The CDR3 DNA is TGTGCCACCCTACCGACAGGGTCAGGCCACGAGCAGTACTTC. Translated, it gives CATLPTGSGHEQYF.

This chain uses TRBV2 with TRBJ2-7, with TRBD1 matching over 7 bases. The V segment lost 2 bases and the J segment 13 bases; nucleotides outside the gene matches: 11. Looked up from germline, CDR1 is SNHLY and CDR2 is FYNNEI. The CDR3 is 13 amino acids. The CDR3 sequence is CASSEFGTVLPYF. Here the CDR3 DNA reads TGTGCCAGCAGTGAATTTGGGACAGTACTACCTTACTTC.

The sample holds a few counts of this clone. V and J are TRBV29-1 and TRBJ2-5, with 9 positions matching TRBD1. Germline CDR1 and CDR2: SQVTM and ANQGSEA. Trimming cost V 3 bases and J 4 bases; bases outside gene matches: 9. This CDR3 is built from 15 residues. CDR3 loop: CSVEGYRGRGETQYF. CDR3 nucleotide sequence: TGCAGCGTTGAGGGGTACAGGGGGCGCGGAGAGACCCAGTACTTC.

The chain recombines TRBV11-2 with TRBJ2-7; D may be TRBD1 (5 bases). CDR3 length: 11 residues. Germline V gene lookup returns CDR1 SGHAT and CDR2 FQNNGV. V lost 5 bases to trimming and J lost 4 bases, with 6 bases between them. CDR3 sequence (DNA): TGTGCCAGCAGCAGGGGTTACGAGCAGTACTTC. It codes for CASSRGYEQYF.

V usage is TRBV28 and J usage is TRBJ2-7; 7 bases are a match to TRBD2. Trimming removed 6 bases from V and 3 bases from J; junction bases left unmatched: 11. The germline V gene encodes CDR1 MDHEN and CDR2 SYDVKM. The CDR3 contains 15 residues. The CDR3 DNA reads as TGTGCCAGCAGGGGAGGGGAGGGGCTTATCTACGAGCAGTACTTC. Protein: CASRGGEGLIYEQYF.

This clone appeared many times. The chain uses TRBV30 and TRBJ2-7, with D possibly TRBD1 on 6 matching bases. V shed 5 bases and J shed 3 bases, with 17 bases lying between them. This CDR3 comprises 14 residues. In germline, CDR1 is GTSNPN, CDR2 SVGIG (reference sequence). This CDR3 reads CAWDQTGYNYEQYF. In DNA form, the CDR3 reads TGTGCCTGGGATCAAACAGGGTATAACTACGAGCAGTACTTC.

The V call is TRBV10-3, the J call TRBJ2-7, with 9 bases lining up with TRBD1. Trimming took 4 bases from V and 6 from J; bases not matched to a gene: 4. CDR1 and CDR2 from the germline V gene are ENHRY and SYGVKD. This CDR3 spans 13 amino acids. CDR3 coding DNA: TGTGCCATCAGTGGGGACAGGGCGAGCGAGCAGTACTTC. Its protein product is CAISGDRASEQYF.

This clone was seen a few times. The V call is TRBV7-9, the J call TRBJ2-7; possibly TRBD1 for D (6 bases). There are 15 residues in the CDR3. Germline CDR1 SEHNR, CDR2 FQNEAQ (reference sequence). The ends were cut back, 3 bases at V and 5 bases at J, with 17 bases in the middle. The CDR3 DNA reads TGTGCCAGCAGCTTGGGGGCTAGCTCCTTGGACGAGCAGTACTTC. Its protein is CASSLGASSLDEQYF.